The T cell receptor (beta chain) under discussion was sequenced for a study of graft-versus-host responses after intestinal transplantation. General study points: GvH clones were found in recipient marrow; some appeared first in ileum or blood.

The CDR3 covers 15 residues. V dropped 0 bases and J dropped 4 bases, with 10 bases sitting between them. The V gene's germline CDR1 is MNHEY and CDR2 SMNVEV (reference sequence). Concerning this clone itself: What it binds is unknown.

Profiled with immunoSEQ multiplex PCR; TCRdb holds only in-frame clones, not every one. Of over 65,000 clones in the sample, approximately 90% were seen once. The sequences come from PBMCs, collected 98 days after intestinal transplantation. The clonotype was recovered from a human patient who received an intestinal transplant, so some T cells may come from the graft donor. The rearrangement joins TRBV27 to TRBJ1-3; weak D call: TRBD1 (6 bases). Here the CDR3 DNA reads TGTGCCAGCAGTTTATCGGGGGGGCTAGGAAACACCATATATTTT. This encodes CASSLSGGLGNTIYF.